These T cell receptor beta chains were read from a single sample in a study of T cell changes during pregnancy in multiple sclerosis. Assay: immunoSEQ multiplex PCR; the TCRdb copy retains only in-frame clones and omits some. The data hold approximately 88,000 clones, with 85% to 95% observed a single time. The sequences come from peripheral blood, collected in the third trimester of pregnancy. All receptors derive from a female donor with multiple sclerosis, enrolled in a pregnancy study. The CDR3 runs from the conserved cysteine through the conserved F or W. A D gene is named only where the DNA matches it firmly. Size is stated for part of the rows, as once, few or many counts, or as a class when the clone is expanded.

D	V	size	J	DNA	CDR3
TRBD2	TRBV4-1	-	TRBJ2-2	TGCGCCAGCAGCCAAGCGGAACAGGTGGGACTAGGAAATACCGGGGAGCTGTTTTTT	CASSQAEQVGLGNTGELFF
-	TRBV11-2	-	TRBJ1-5	TGTGCCAGCAGCTCCCAGTATAGCAATCAGCCCCAGCATTTT	CASSSQYSNQPQHF
-	TRBV6-1	-	TRBJ1-5	TGTGCCAGCGGGGCCGGGTATGGCAATCAGCCCCAGCATTTT	CASGAGYGNQPQHF
-	TRBV5-6	once	TRBJ1-1	TGTGCCAGCAGCTTGGTTGGGGGGGGCACTGAAGCTTTCTTT	CASSLVGGGTEAFF
TRBD1	TRBV19	-	TRBJ1-3	TGTGCCAGTAGCCTGGACAGGGGGCCCGGAAACACCATATATTTT	CASSLDRGPGNTIYF
TRBD1	TRBV7-9	-	TRBJ2-2	TGTGCCAGCAGCCGGGACAGATGGACCGGGGAGCTGTTTTTT	CASSRDRWTGELFF
-	TRBV11-2	-	TRBJ2-1	TGTGCCAGCAGCGCTCCGGGGCACGGGATGGGGGGGCAGTTCTTC	CASSAPGHGMGGQFF
TRBD1	TRBV7-6	-	TRBJ2-1	TGTGCCAGCAGCTTAGCGGAGGACAGGGGGCCGGGGCAGTTCTTC	CASSLAEDRGPGQFF
TRBD2	TRBV18	once	TRBJ2-4	TGTGCCAGCTCACCACCGTTAGCGGGGAGGGTAGCCAAAAACATTCAGTACTTC	CASSPPLAGRVAKNIQYF
-	TRBV28	-	TRBJ1-1	TGTGCCAGCAGTTTTGAGGGGGAGGGCACTGAAGCTTTCTTT	CASSFEGEGTEAFF
TRBD2	TRBV27	once	TRBJ2-7	TGTGCCAGCAGTTTGGGGGGGAGCTCCTACGAGCAGTACTTC	CASSLGGSSYEQYF
-	TRBV18	-	TRBJ2-7	TGTGCCAGCTCAACGGGAGCTGGGCGACTTAGCTCCTACGAGCAGTACTTC	CASSTGAGRLSSYEQYF
TRBD1	TRBV6-6	-	TRBJ2-7	TGTGCCAGCAGTGCAGGGGGCGGCACTTCAAACTTC	CASSAGGGTSNF
TRBD2	TRBV27	-	TRBJ2-7	TGTGCCAGCAGTAATCCGGGACTACCGTACGAGCAGTACTTC	CASSNPGLPYEQYF
-	TRBV11-1	-	TRBJ2-3	TGTGCCAGCAGCGTCCAGGAGGTAGATACGCAGTATTTT	CASSVQEVDTQYF
-	TRBV7-9	few	TRBJ1-2	TGTGCCAGCAGCTCCCAGGTATATGGCTACACCTTC	CASSSQVYGYTF
-	TRBV11-2	-	TRBJ2-1	TGTGCCAGCAGCTTAGGGGGGGGGCGAAATGAGCAGTTCTTC	CASSLGGGRNEQFF
TRBD2	TRBV4-3	-	TRBJ2-2	TGCGCCAGCAGCCAAGATCATCTGGGACTAGCGGGAGAGGTCCGCTCCGGGGAGCTGTTTTTT	CASSQDHLGLAGEVRSGELFF
TRBD2	TRBV28	-	TRBJ2-5	TGTGCCAGCAATCCTTCAGCGGGGCAAGAGACCCAGTACTTC	CASNPSAGQETQYF
TRBD2	TRBV27	-	TRBJ2-7	TGTGCCAGCGCTGAACGCGGGAGTGGAAACGAGCAGTACTTC	CASAERGSGNEQYF
TRBD2	TRBV6-1	-	TRBJ2-1	TGTGCCAGCAGTGATCCGAGGAGACTAGCTACAATCTCCTACAATGAGCAGTTCTTC	CASSDPRRLATISYNEQFF
-	TRBV7-8	-	TRBJ2-1	TGTGCCAGCAGCACTAGGATATTAAACAGGGTTGTGTATGATGAGCAGTTCTTC	CASSTRILNRVVYDEQFF
TRBD1	TRBV7-8	-	TRBJ1-5	TGTGCCAGCAGCTTAGGAAGATTCCTGGGTCAGGGGGCGATTCAGCCCCAGCATTTT	CASSLGRFLGQGAIQPQHF
-	TRBV29-1	-	TRBJ1-1	TGCAGCGCATACTCTGACAGGGAAGCTTTCTTT	CSAYSDREAFF
-	TRBV15	-	TRBJ2-1	TGTGCCACCAGCAGAGCCCAATCCGCAGGGAATGAGCAGTTCTTC	CATSRAQSAGNEQFF
-	TRBV6-1	-	TRBJ1-1	TGTGCCAGCAGTGAACTTTCCCCCCCGGAAGCTTTCTTT	CASSELSPPEAFF
TRBD2	TRBV10-3	-	TRBJ2-2	TGTGCCATCAATGCCGGGACTAGCGGGAGGACCCTAAACACCGGGGAGCTGTTTTTT	CAINAGTSGRTLNTGELFF
TRBD1	TRBV28	-	TRBJ2-5	TGTGCCAGCAGTTTTCGACAGGGGGGAGAGACCCAGTACTTC	CASSFRQGGETQYF
TRBD2	TRBV10-1	few	TRBJ2-2	TGCGCCAGCAGTGATAGCGGGAGGGACACCGGGGAGCTGTTTTTT	CASSDSGRDTGELFF
TRBD1	TRBV19	-	TRBJ1-5	TGTGCCAGTAGTCCAGAAGGACAGGGTAGGAATCAGCCCCAGCATTTT	CASSPEGQGRNQPQHF
-	TRBV18	-	TRBJ1-3	TGTGCCAGCTCGAAGGTAACAGGACCCATCGGAAACACCATATATTTT	CASSKVTGPIGNTIYF
-	TRBV7-8	once	TRBJ1-2	TGTGCCAGCAGCCCCCGGACAGAAGCTAACTATGGCTACACCTTC	CASSPRTEANYGYTF
-	TRBV28	-	TRBJ2-3	TGTGCCAGCAGTTCCTCTTCGCGATCAGATACGCAGTATTTT	CASSSSSRSDTQYF
TRBD1	TRBV25-1	-	TRBJ2-7	TGTGCCAGCAGTGCACCGGGACAGGGACGCTACGAGCAGTACTTC	CASSAPGQGRYEQYF
-	TRBV7-3	-	TRBJ2-2	TGTGCCAGCAGCCTAGGACAGAACACCGGGGAGCTGTTTTTT	CASSLGQNTGELFF
TRBD2	TRBV16	once	TRBJ2-3	TGTGCCAGCGGATCTGGGGCTAGCGGGATTACAGATACGCAGTATTTT	CASGSGASGITDTQYF
-	TRBV9	once	TRBJ2-3	TGTGCCAGCAGCAGGGGTGTTATGACCACAGATACGCAGTATTTT	CASSRGVMTTDTQYF
TRBD1	TRBV5-1	-	TRBJ1-2	TGCGCCAGCAGCTTGGACAGGGGGATAGGTGGCTACACCTTC	CASSLDRGIGGYTF
-	TRBV7-9	-	TRBJ2-5	TGTGCCAGCAGCTTAGCGCAGGGGCCACGGGAGACCCAGTACTTC	CASSLAQGPRETQYF
TRBD2	TRBV27	-	TRBJ2-1	TGTGCCAGCAGTTTTACTAGCGAGGGGAATGAGCAGTTCTTC	CASSFTSEGNEQFF
TRBD2	TRBV7-3	-	TRBJ2-1	TGTGCCAGCAGCCCCGGCACCCTAGCGGGAGGGCTAAATGAGCAGTTCTTC	CASSPGTLAGGLNEQFF
-	TRBV6-1	-	TRBJ2-2	TGTGCCAGCAGTGAAGCTTGGAGGGGGGAGCTGTTTTTT	CASSEAWRGELFF
TRBD1	TRBV27	few	TRBJ1-1	TGTGCCAGCAGTCTTACAGGGGGCACTGAAGCTTTCTTT	CASSLTGGTEAFF
-	TRBV2	-	TRBJ2-7	TGTGCCAGCAGTGACCACAACTGGAATAACAGGGAGCAGTACTTC	CASSDHNWNNREQYF
TRBD2	TRBV25-1	-	TRBJ2-5	TGTGCCAGCAGCGAGGGCGGGAGCGGGAGAGGGGAGACCCAGTACTTC	CASSEGGSGRGETQYF
TRBD2	TRBV7-8	-	TRBJ2-3	TGTGCCAGCAGCTTATGGTCTAGCGGGAGGGCAAGGGAAAGGACAGATACGCAGTATTTT	CASSLWSSGRARERTDTQYF
-	TRBV6-1	-	TRBJ2-7	TGTGCCAGCAGTGAAGTCGACAGGCCCCACGAGCAGTACTTC	CASSEVDRPHEQYF
TRBD2	TRBV2	once	TRBJ2-5	TGTGCCAGCAGCGGACTAGCGGGAGGGCAAGAGACCCAGTACTTC	CASSGLAGGQETQYF